The 18 T cell receptor beta chains given below trace back to one sample, sequenced in a study of T cell repertoires in cytomegalovirus infection. TCRdb called the reads again in MiXCR, with one record for every CDR3 protein. The sample lists under 850,000 distinct CDR3 sequences, approximately 34% occurring once. The sequenced material came from PBMCs. These receptors came from a human donor in good health (CMV status not recorded). Some clones in this sample may be carry-over from other donors' samples.

The V and J genes are TRBV7-2 and TRBJ2-2; D may be TRBD2 (6 bases). V was clipped by 6 bases and J by 6 bases, with 29 bases between them. The CDR3 totals 19 residues. Looked up from germline, CDR1 is SGHTA and CDR2 is FQGNSA. The CDR3 region has the DNA TGTGCCAGCAGATTAAGGGGACCTGGAGTGGAGGGCGCGTCCGGGGAGCTGTTTTTT. Translation: CASRLRGPGVEGASGELFF.

This clonotype was seen once. The chain employs TRBV12-3 or TRBV12-4 and TRBJ2-1; no definite D call. This CDR3 comprises 12 residues. Trimming cost V 5 bases and J 9 bases, with 11 bases left between them. DNA of the CDR3: TGTGCCAGCAGTCTTGCCTCGCCTGAGCAGTTCTTC. This codes for CASSLASPEQFF.

The chain couples TRBV5-1 to TRBJ2-7, with a possible D match to TRBD1 (6 bases). V lost 0 bases and J lost 3, with 13 bases in between. This CDR3 comprises 15 residues. In germline, CDR1 is SGHRS, CDR2 YFSETQ. The CDR3: CASSLATGMLYEQYF. The CDR3 region has the DNA TGCGCCAGCAGCTTGGCCACAGGGATGCTCTACGAGCAGTACTTC.

This clonotype showed up just a few times. J is TRBJ2-3 and V is TRBV12-3 or TRBV12-4, with TRBD2 matching 12 bases. The V and J ends lost 4 bases and 6 bases, in that order; junction bases with no gene match: 8. The CDR3 is 16 residues long. CDR3 in amino acids: CASSYLAGGPGDTQYF. In DNA form, the CDR3 reads TGTGCCAGCAGTTACCTAGCGGGAGGGCCGGGGGATACGCAGTATTTT.

This chain links TRBV7-4 with TRBJ1-6; D is possibly TRBD1 (5 bases). This CDR3 comprises 18 residues. CDR1 is SGHVT, CDR2 SQSDAQ, per germline. Trimming cost V 5 bases and J 0 bases, with 17 bases left between them. DNA for the CDR3: TGTGCCAGCAGCGGAAAGAACAGGTCCGACTCCTATAATTCACCCCTCCACTTT. It codes for CASSGKNRSDSYNSPLHF.

As regards this clonotype: A read error is possible here, since a much larger clone lies one base away. V is TRBV6-5 and J is TRBJ1-5; D uncertain. The CDR3 contains 11 residues. Trimming took off 6 bases at V and 15 bases at J, with 15 bases between the two ends. Germline CDR1 reads MNHEY; CDR2 reads SVGAGI. The CDR3 region has the DNA TGTGCCAGCAGGGGAAAGACCAAGGGGCATTTT. Translation: CASRGKTKGHF.

The chain couples TRBV7-6 to TRBJ2-5, with TRBD1 as a possible D gene (6 bases). Trimming stripped 9 bases from V and 1 base from J, with 9 bases between. The CDR3 is made up of 12 amino acids. The germline V gene has CDR1 SGHVS and CDR2 FNYEAQ. The CDR3 loop is CASGQLQETQYF. As DNA, the CDR3 is TGTGCCAGTGGACAGCTCCAAGAGACCCAGTACTTC.

The rearrangement joins TRBV24-1 to TRBJ1-1; D is perhaps TRBD1 (6 bases). This CDR3 is built from 15 residues. Per germline, CDR1 KGHDR and CDR2 SFDVKD. Trimming took 3 bases from V and 1 from J, leaving 11 bases between them. CDR3: CATSDPGTPNTEAFF. DNA of the CDR3: TGTGCCACCAGTGATCCCGGGACACCGAACACTGAAGCTTTCTTT.

This clonotype was detected only once. A read error is likely, as this CDR3 ends without the conserved phenylalanine or tryptophan. The chain couples TRBV19 to TRBJ1-5, with D possibly TRBD1 on 5 matching bases. Trimming pared 3 bases from V and 2 bases from J, leaving 8 bases between. CDR1 is LNHDA and CDR2 is SQIVND in the germline V gene (reference sequence). The CDR3 totals 14 residues. As DNA, the CDR3 is TGTGCCAGTAGTATGGGGGTTGGCAATCAGCCCCAGCATTTG. This sequence encodes CASSMGVGNQPQHL.

This clonotype was counted a few times. The chain combines TRBV6-6 with TRBJ2-7; D gene uncertain. The CDR3 is 16 residues long. In germline, CDR1 is MNHNY, CDR2 SVGAGI (reference sequence). Trimming cost V 5 bases and J 1 base, with 18 bases left between them. The CDR3 loop reads CASSLPLDLGSYEQYF. The CDR3 DNA sequence: TGTGCCAGCAGTCTACCGCTGGACCTGGGGTCCTACGAGCAGTACTTC.

CDR3 in amino acids: CASSLVGRGPAYGYTF. The CDR3, as DNA: TGTGCCAGCAGCTTGGTTGGGAGGGGGCCTGCCTATGGCTACACCTTC. The chain uses TRBV5-6 and TRBJ1-2; TRBD1 matches 7 bases. The CDR3 covers 16 residues. V was clipped by 0 bases and J by 4 bases; unmatched bases: 9. The germline CDR1 and CDR2 sequences are SGHDT and YYEEEE.

As DNA, the CDR3 is TGTGCCAGTAGCGGACTTGGACTAGCCTACAATGAGCAGTTCTTC. As protein: CASSGLGLAYNEQFF. The chain employs TRBV19 and TRBJ2-1; 7 bases are shared with TRBD2. The trim removed 6 bases at V and 2 bases at J, leaving 7 bases unmatched. The germline V gene encodes CDR1 LNHDA and CDR2 SQIVND (reference sequence). This CDR3 region has 15 residues.

DNA for the CDR3: TGCGCCAGCAAACCGGGACGGCAGAACACTGAAGCTTTCTTT. Translated: CASKPGRQNTEAFF. The chain carries TRBV23-1 and TRBJ1-1; D perhaps matches TRBD1 (5 bases). TRBV23-1 is known as an ORF, though its function is uncertain. V was trimmed by 7 bases and J by 1 base, leaving 13 bases between them. This CDR3 is 14 amino acids long.

The V and J genes are TRBV19 and TRBJ1-2, with unresolved D. The CDR3 extends over 15 amino acids. Between the trimmed V and J ends, which lost 5 bases and 0 bases, there was a span of 13 bases. The germline CDR1 and CDR2 sequences are LNHDA and SQIVND (reference sequence). The CDR3 coding sequence is TGTGCCAGTAGTGTATTCGGGAACCCTAACTATGGCTACACCTTC. The encoded protein is CASSVFGNPNYGYTF.

The chain combines TRBV5-1 with TRBJ2-7, with D unresolved. The CDR3 sequence is 11 residues long. Germline CDR1 reads SGHRS; CDR2 reads YFSETQ. Between the trimmed V and J ends, which lost 4 bases and 6 bases, there was a span of 8 bases. DNA for the CDR3: TGCGCCAGCAGCGGCGGATTCGAGCAGTACTTC. Translating gives CASSGGFEQYF.

This clonotype has more than one count but fewer than ten. The J gene is TRBJ1-6, the V gene TRBV5-6; 9 bases are shared with TRBD1. Germline V gene sequence: CDR1 SGHDT, CDR2 YYEEEE. V shed 4 bases, J shed 9 bases, and the junction held 8 bases outside the gene matches. CDR3 length equals 15 residues. In nucleotides, the CDR3 is TGTGCCAGCAGCCAGCCGGGACAGGGAGGTTCACCCCTCCACTTT. Its protein product is CASSQPGQGGSPLHF.

This chain uses TRBV20-1 with TRBJ2-2; 7 bases agree with TRBD2. CDR1 is DFQATT and CDR2 is SNEGSKA in the germline V gene (reference sequence). Germline trimming cut 3 bases from V and 5 bases from J; bases unmatched to any gene: 12. The CDR3 loop spans 16 amino acids. The CDR3 spells CSASHGAGELTGELFF. DNA of the CDR3: TGCAGTGCTAGTCACGGGGCGGGGGAGTTAACCGGGGAGCTGTTTTTT.

This clonotype has just a few counts. The gene calls are TRBV2 and TRBJ1-1; D not certain. The CDR3 has 13 amino acids. Germline-derived CDR1 and CDR2 are SNHLY and FYNNEI. V was trimmed by 6 bases and J by 5 bases, leaving 13 bases between them. The CDR3 protein is CASRRSSGTEAFF. CDR3 sequence (DNA): TGTGCCAGCAGGAGGTCTTCGGGAACTGAAGCTTTCTTT.